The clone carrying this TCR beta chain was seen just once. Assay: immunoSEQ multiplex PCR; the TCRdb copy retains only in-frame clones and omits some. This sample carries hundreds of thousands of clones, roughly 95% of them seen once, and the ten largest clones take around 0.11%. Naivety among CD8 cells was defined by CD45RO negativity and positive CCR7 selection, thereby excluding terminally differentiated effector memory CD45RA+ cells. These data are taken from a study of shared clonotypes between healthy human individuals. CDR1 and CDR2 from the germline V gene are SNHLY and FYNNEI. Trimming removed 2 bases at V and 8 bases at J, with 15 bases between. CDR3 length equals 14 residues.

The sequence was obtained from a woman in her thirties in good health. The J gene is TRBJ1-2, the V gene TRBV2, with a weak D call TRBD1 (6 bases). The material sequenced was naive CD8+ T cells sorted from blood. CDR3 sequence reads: CASSETSGVRGYTF. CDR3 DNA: TGTGCCAGCAGTGAAACCTCAGGGGTCCGCGGCTACACCTTC.